The 2 T cell receptor beta chains below all came from one sample that was sequenced in a study of cytomegalovirus exposure and HLA in healthy donors. Sequencing was performed with immunoSEQ multiplex PCR; in TCRdb, only in-frame clones are kept and a portion is missing. Counted here are 90,000 to 140,000 clones, 70% to 90% occurring once; the ten biggest clones make up approximately 4%. Source material: PBMCs. These receptors all stem from a woman younger than 30 in good health and CMV-seropositive.

The chain carries TRBV5-6 and TRBJ2-2, with D perhaps matching TRBD2 (5 bases). V lost 0 bases to trimming and J lost 1 base, with 10 bases between them. Germline V gene data show CDR1 as SGHDT and CDR2 as YYEEEE. This CDR3 region has 16 residues. CDR3 residues: CASSLAPAGNTGELFF. The CDR3, as DNA: TGTGCCAGCAGCTTGGCCCCCGCGGGGAACACCGGGGAGCTGTTTTTT.

A note on this clone: The CDR3 end shows no conserved phenylalanine or tryptophan, and so a read error is likely. The limits of the CDR3 on the DNA are not certain, so only TCRdb's listed CDR3 is given. The chain is built from TRBV23-1 and TRBJ1-2. TRBV23-1 is an open reading frame, and its role is uncertain. The length of the CDR3 is 11 amino acids, counting both ends. This CDR3 is CASSQCRGLSG.